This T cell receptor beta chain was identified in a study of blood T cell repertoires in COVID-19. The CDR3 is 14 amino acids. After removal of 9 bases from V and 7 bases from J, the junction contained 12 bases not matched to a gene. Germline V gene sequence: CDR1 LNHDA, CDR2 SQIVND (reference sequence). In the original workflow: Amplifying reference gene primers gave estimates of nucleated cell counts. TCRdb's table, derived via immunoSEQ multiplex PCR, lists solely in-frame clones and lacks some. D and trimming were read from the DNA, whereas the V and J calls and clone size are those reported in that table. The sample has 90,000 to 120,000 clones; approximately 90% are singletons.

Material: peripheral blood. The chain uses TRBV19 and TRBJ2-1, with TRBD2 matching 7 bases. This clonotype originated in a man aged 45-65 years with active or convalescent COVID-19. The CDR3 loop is CASGRRLGGNEQFF. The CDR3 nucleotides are TGTGCCAGCGGGAGGCGATTGGGGGGGAATGAGCAGTTCTTC.